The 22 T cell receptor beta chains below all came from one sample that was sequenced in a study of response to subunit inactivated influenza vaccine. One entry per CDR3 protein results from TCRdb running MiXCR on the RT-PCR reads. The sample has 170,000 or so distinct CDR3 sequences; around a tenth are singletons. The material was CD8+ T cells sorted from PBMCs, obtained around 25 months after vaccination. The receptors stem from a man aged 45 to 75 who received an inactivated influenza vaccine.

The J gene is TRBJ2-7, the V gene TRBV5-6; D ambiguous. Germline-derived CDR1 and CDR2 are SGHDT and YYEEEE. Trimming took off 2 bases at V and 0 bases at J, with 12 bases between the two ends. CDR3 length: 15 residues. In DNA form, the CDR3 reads TGTGCCAGCAGCTTTCCTTCCTTCAGCTCCTACGAGCAGTACTTC. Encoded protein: CASSFPSFSSYEQYF. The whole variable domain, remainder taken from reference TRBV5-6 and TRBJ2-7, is DAGVTQSPTHLIKTRGQQVTLRCSPKSGHDTVSWYQQALGQGPQFIFQYYEEEERQRGNFPDRFSGHQFPNYSSELNVNALLLGDSALYLCASSFPSFSSYEQYFGPGTRLTVT.

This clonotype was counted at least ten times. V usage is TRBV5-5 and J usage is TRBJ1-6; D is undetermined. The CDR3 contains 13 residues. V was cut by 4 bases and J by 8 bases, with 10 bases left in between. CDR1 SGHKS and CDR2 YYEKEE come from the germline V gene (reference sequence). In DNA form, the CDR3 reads TGTGCCAGCAGCCAAGATGGGGATTCACCCCTCCACTTT. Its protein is CASSQDGDSPLHF.

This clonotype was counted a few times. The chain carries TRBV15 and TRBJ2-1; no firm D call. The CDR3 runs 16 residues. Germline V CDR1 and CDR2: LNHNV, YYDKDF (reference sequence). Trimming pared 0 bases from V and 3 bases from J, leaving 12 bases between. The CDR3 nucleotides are TGTGCCACCAGCAGAGATTCGCTCGGCGGCTACAATGAGCAGTTCTTC. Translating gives CATSRDSLGGYNEQFF.

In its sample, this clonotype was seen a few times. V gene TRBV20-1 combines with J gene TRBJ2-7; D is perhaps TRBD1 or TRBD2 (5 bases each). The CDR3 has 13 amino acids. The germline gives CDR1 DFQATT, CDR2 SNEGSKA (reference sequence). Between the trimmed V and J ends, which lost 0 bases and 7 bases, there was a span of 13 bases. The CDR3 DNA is TGCAGTGCTAGAGATCTTCGGGGCCAAGAGCAGTACTTC. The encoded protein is CSARDLRGQEQYF.

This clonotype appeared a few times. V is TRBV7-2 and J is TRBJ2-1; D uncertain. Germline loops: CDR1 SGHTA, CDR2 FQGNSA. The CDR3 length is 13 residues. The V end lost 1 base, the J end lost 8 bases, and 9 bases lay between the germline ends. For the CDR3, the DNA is TGTGCCAGCAGCTTAGTTCGGCGCGATGAGCAGTTCTTC. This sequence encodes CASSLVRRDEQFF.

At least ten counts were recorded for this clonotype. This CDR3 reads CSVGTATYNEQFF. For the CDR3, the DNA is TGCAGCGTTGGGACAGCTACCTACAATGAGCAGTTCTTC. This rearrangement joins TRBV29-1 to TRBJ2-1, with D possibly matching TRBD1 (6 bases). The CDR3 covers 13 residues. With 4 bases removed from V and 2 bases from J, the gap between germline ends came to 9 bases. The germline V gene has CDR1 SQVTM and CDR2 ANQGSEA.

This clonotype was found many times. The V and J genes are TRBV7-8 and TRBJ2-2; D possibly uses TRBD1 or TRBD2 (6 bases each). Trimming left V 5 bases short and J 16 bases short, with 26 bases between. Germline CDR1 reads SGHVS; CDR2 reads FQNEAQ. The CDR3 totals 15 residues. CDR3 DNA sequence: TGTGCCAGCAGCCTAGAACCGGGCAGGCCCGAGGGGGGGTTTTTT. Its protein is CASSLEPGRPEGGFF.

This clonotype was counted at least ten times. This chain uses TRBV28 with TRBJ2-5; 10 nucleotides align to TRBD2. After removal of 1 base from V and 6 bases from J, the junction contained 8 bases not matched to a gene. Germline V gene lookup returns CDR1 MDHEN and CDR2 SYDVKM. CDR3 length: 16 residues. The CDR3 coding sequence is TGTGCCAGCAGTTTATCCCCTAGCGGGAGCAGAAAGACCCAGTACTTC. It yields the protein CASSLSPSGSRKTQYF.

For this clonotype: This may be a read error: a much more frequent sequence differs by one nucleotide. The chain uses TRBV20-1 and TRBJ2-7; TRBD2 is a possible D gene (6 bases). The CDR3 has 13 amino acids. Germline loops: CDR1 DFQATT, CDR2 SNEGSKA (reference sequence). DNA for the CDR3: TGCTGTGCTAGATGGGGGGATCGGTACGAGCAGTACTTC. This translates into CCARWGDRYEQYF.

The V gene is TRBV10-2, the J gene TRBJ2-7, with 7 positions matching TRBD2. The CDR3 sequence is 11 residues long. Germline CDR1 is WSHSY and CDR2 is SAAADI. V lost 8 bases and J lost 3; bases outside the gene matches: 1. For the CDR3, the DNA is TGCGCCAGCGGGGAGGGCTACGAGCAGTACTTC. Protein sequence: CASGEGYEQYF.

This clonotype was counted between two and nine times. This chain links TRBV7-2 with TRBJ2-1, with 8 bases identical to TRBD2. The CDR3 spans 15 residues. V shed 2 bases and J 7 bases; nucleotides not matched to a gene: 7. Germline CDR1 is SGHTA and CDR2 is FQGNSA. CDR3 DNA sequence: TGTGCCAGCAGCTTATTGGCGGGAGGTTTAAATGAGCAGTTCTTC. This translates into CASSLLAGGLNEQFF.

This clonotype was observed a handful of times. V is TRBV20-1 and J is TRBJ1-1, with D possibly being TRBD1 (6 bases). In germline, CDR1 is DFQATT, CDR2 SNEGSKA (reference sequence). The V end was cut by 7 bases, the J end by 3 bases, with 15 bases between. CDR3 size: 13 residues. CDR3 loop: CSVRRAGDTEAFF. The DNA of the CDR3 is TGCAGTGTACGTCGGGCAGGGGACACTGAAGCTTTCTTT.

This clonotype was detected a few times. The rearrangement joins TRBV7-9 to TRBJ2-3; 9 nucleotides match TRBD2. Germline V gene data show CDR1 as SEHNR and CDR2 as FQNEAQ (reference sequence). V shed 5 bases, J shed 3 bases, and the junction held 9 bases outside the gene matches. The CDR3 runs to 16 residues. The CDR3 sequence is CASSTRRLADTDTQYF. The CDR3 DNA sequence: TGTGCCAGCAGCACCCGCAGACTAGCGGATACAGATACGCAGTATTTT.

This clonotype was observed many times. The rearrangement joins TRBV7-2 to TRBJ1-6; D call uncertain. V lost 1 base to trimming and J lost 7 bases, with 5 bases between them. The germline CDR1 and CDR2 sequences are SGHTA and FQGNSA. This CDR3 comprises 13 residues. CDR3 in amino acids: CASSLVRNSPLHF. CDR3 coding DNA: TGTGCCAGCAGCTTAGTGCGGAATTCACCCCTCCACTTT.

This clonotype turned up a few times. For the CDR3, the DNA is TGTGCCAGCAGTCTAACCGGGACAGGGGGCTTCGTTGGTGAAAAACTGTTTTTT. Its translation: CASSLTGTGGFVGEKLFF. The chain employs TRBV27 and TRBJ1-4; 12 bases fit TRBD1. J lost 7 bases, V lost 5 bases, and 14 bases had no gene match. Germline-derived CDR1 and CDR2 are MNHEY and SMNVEV (reference sequence). The CDR3 totals 18 residues.

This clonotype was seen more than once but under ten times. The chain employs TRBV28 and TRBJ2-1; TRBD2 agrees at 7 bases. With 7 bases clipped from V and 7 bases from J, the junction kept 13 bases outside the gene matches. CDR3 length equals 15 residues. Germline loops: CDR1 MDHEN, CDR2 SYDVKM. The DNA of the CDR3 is TGTGCCAGCACCCCACCGGGACCGGGGGGAAATGAGCAGTTCTTC. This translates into CASTPPGPGGNEQFF.

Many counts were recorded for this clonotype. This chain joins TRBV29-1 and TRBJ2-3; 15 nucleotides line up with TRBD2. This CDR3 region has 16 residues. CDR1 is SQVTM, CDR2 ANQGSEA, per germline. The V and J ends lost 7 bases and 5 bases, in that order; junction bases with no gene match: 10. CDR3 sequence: CSASGLAGGPIDTQYF. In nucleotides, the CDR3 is TGCAGCGCCTCAGGACTAGCGGGAGGGCCCATAGATACGCAGTATTTT.

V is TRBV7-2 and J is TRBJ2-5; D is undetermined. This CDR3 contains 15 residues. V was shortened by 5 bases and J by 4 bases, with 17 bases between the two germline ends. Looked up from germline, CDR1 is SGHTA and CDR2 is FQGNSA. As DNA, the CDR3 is TGTGCCAGCAGCGCAGGTCCGATGCGTGGAGAGACCCAGTACTTC. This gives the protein CASSAGPMRGETQYF.

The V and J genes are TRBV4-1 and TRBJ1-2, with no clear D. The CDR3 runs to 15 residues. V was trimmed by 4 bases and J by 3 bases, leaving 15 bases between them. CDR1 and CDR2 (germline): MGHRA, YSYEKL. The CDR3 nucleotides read TGCGCCAGCAGCCCCACCAGTGCCTGGGACTATGGCTACACCTTC. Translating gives CASSPTSAWDYGYTF.

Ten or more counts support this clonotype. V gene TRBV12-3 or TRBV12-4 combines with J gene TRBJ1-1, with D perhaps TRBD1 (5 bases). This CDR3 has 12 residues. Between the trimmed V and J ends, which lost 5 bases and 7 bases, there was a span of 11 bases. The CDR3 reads CASSTRGVEAFF. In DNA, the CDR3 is TGTGCCAGCAGTACCCGAGGGGTTGAAGCTTTCTTT.

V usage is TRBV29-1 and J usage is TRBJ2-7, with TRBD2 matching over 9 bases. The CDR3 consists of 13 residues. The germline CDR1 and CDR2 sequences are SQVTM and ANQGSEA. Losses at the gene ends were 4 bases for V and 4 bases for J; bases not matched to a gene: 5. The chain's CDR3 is CSVVAGAVYEQYF. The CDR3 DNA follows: TGCAGCGTTGTAGCGGGGGCCGTTTACGAGCAGTACTTC.

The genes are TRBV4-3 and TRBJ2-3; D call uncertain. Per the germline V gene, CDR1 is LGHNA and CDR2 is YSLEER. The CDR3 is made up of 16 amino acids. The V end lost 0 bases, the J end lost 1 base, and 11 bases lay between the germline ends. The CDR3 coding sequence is TGCGCCAGCAGCCAAGACAGGTCCCTTGGCACAGATACGCAGTATTTT. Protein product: CASSQDRSLGTDTQYF.